This T cell receptor beta chain was found in a study of Ad26.COV2.S vaccination and SARS-CoV-2 variants. Study as a whole: Each vaccinee took Ad26.COV2.S intramuscularly, once or twice 56 days apart. General study results and limits: Responses of T cells in total may have been underestimated by the TCR breadth and depth analyses.

Indicated treatment: some 20 received Ad26.COV2.S at low or high dose, single or two shots; 5 received placebo; per-sample allocation not given. On day 63 after the first injection, vaccine and placebo recipients gave samples. Participants' vaccine, an Ad26 vector, delivered Wuhan-strain SARS-CoV-2 spike. As for this clone: Its antigen is unknown.

TCRdb's table, derived via immunoSEQ multiplex PCR, lists solely in-frame clones and lacks some. The sample shows about 480,000 clones, about 83% of them seen only once. The V and J ends lost 3 bases and 13 bases, in that order; junction bases with no gene match: 6. The CDR3 runs to 12 residues. Germline CDR1 MDHEN, CDR2 SYDVKM. The sample consisted of peripheral blood, taken in a trial of Ad26.COV2.S vaccine versus placebo. The receptor's source is a person between 18 and 59 years old who received the Ad26.COV2.S COVID-19 vaccine or a placebo. This sequence joins TRBV28 and TRBJ2-4; TRBD2 aligns across 7 bases. In DNA form, the CDR3 reads TGTGCCAGCAGTTTTCTGGGACTACCCCAGTACTTC. Translating gives CASSFLGLPQYF.